The present T cell receptor (beta chain) was sequenced within a study of beta chain features in type 1 diabetes (dated by TCRdb to the late 2010s). Background for the entire study: Mean age, gender distribution, total cell number and subset yield did not differ between patients and healthy donors. In the study, recently diagnosed type 1 diabetes patients and matched healthy donors were compared on the TCRB repertoires of their sorted circulating CD4+ T cell subsets. Regulatory and stem cell-like memory subsets were isolated from only 8 patients and roughly eight healthy donors, whereas naive and central memory subsets came from all 30 or so donors. A total of 85 million to 140 million sorted cells were examined across all samples, and the number of cells per subset was strongly correlated with RNA yield.

General findings and caveats noted by the study authors: At VDJ recombination sites, type 1 diabetes patients had fewer insertions and more deleted nucleotides, which implies abnormalities in thymic rearrangement. PCR may preferentially amplify shorter templates, but because patient and control samples were amplified and corrected together, any resulting skew would affect both groups equally. A moderate but significant shortening of TCRB CDR3 length was observed in type 1 diabetes patients in all four CD4+ subsets. Because cDNA was sequenced instead of genomic DNA, highly expressing activated cells could be over-represented, though the groups showed no difference in activation or CD3 levels. The naive, central memory and regulatory TCRB repertoires appeared to resemble one another more closely among patients than among healthy donors. Only small numbers of individuals were included in the HLA sub-analyses, which left unresolved whether HLA type had any influence on TCRB rearrangement.

Inclusive of the bounding cysteine and phenylalanine, the CDR3 is 16 residues long. Only the CDR3 portion is preserved as DNA: 48 bases, with reading frame beginning at the first base. Cut back by 1 base and 0 bases, the V and J ends lie 13 bases apart. CDR1 and CDR2 are read off the germline V gene (reference sequence) as SEHNR and FQNEAQ. Each donor gave one peripheral blood draw, roughly 0.11 L on average, collected into heparinised tubes. A BD FACSAria II was used to sort naive, central memory, regulatory and stem cell-like memory CD4+ T cells with a panel that included CD45RO, CCR7, CD25, CD127, CD95 and CD27. All sorted populations exceeded 95% purity. PBMCs were isolated immediately by Lymphoprep density gradient centrifugation and stained directly without culture. To minimize batch effects, samples were stained and sorted in pairs, one healthy donor with one patient per experiment. The entire isolated RNA was reverse transcribed using the High Capacity cDNA Reverse Transcription Kit, and thus expressed TCRB transcripts were sequenced. Deep immunoSEQ sequencing was performed on naive, central memory and regulatory T cell samples, with an average of roughly 3.6 million total reads per sample. After sorted cells were lysed in RLT buffer, RNA was extracted with DNase-treated RNeasy Micro or Mini kits, with the choice depending on cell number. To prevent cross-contamination, every cell subset was processed on its own, while patient and healthy donor samples were processed together. Using the immunoSEQ multiplex PCR, TCRB sequences were amplified from cDNA into 87-bp fragments spanning the CDR3 region. Sequencing of the amplicons was performed on the Illumina HiSeq platform. On the study's bioinformatics: PCR bias was corrected computationally using synthetic template baselines, and reads within Hamming distance 2 were collapsed, with unmergeable singletons discarded. Reads were aligned against IMGT to assign V, D and J genes, CDR3 length and insertions or deletions at six rearrangement sites. Within each subset, clonotype counts were normalized to the number of sorted cells before true diversity and Gini coefficients were calculated with the tcR R package. The overlap coefficient, calculated on TCRB nucleotide sequences, was used to measure repertoire sharing. Out-of-frame TCRB sequences from naive cells were analyzed as a proxy for the pre-selection repertoire. Held by TCRdb, this immuneACCESS table contains in-frame sequences only and omits some clones. Under half of the omission traces to an unresolved V gene where checked; the cause of the rest is unknown. The V and J calls and clone size come from that table; D and trimming were worked out from the DNA. This sample is represented by 350,000 to 450,000 clones; about 16% of them were singletons. The ten largest make up 0.019% of the sample.

Regarding this clone: It lacks a known antigen. Per-base qualities were not stored, and no clone one base away is much larger.

The sequencing sample was made of naive CD4+ T cells from blood. Read against the paper, the sample's cell subset or site label means: true naive CD4+ T cells. The rearrangement combines TRBV7-9 with TRBJ2-7, and the D gene may be TRBD2, 6 bases matching. This TCR was sampled from a woman between 18 and 29 years old in good health. The DNA sequence is as follows: TGTGCCAGCAGCTTAGACGGGCTAGCGCACTCCTACGAGCAGTACTTC. This yields the protein CASSLDGLAHSYEQYF.